This T cell receptor (beta chain) stems from a study of Graves' ophthalmopathy and Graves' hyperthyroidism. Study-level findings and limits: Blood samples also showed most expanded thyroid clonotypes exceeding 0.001 frequency. Both a 70.59% sensitivity and an approximately 72% specificity characterized the model's predictions of ophthalmopathy progression.

This clonotype was picked up many times. The target antigen is unknown. Every ophthalmopathy donor presented moderate-to-severe activity, CAS ≥3, NOSPECS ≥4 and duration under 3 months. It was from 8.5 to 10 ml of fresh peripheral blood that the PBMCs came. The CDR3 has 13 amino acids. Germline V gene data show CDR1 as SQVTM and CDR2 as ANQGSEA. Transcripts of RNA were the source for amplifying TCR beta CDR3 regions. RT-PCR was first run with HTBI primers, then multiplex PCR in a second round. TCRdb redid the calling of the multiplex PCR reads with MiXCR, one entry per CDR3 protein. The sample has about 700,000 distinct CDR3 sequences; 35% to 45% are singletons.

The sequence was collected from an adult man with Graves' ophthalmopathy. Sequenced sample: peripheral blood. The chain combines TRBV29-1 with TRBJ1-1; D perhaps matches TRBD1 (6 bases). The CDR3 spells CGGAGVLNTEAFF. The CDR3 coding sequence is TGCGGGGGGGCAGGGGTCTTGAACACTGAAGCTTTCTTT.